This TCR beta chain came from a study of follicular helper T cells after annual influenza vaccination. Study-wide points: Yearly vaccinations repeatedly recalled conserved clonotypes in ICOS+CD38+ cTfh.

The protocol was immunoSEQ multiplex PCR, while the TCRdb copy is restricted to in-frame clones and leaves out a portion. The data show fewer than 30,000 clones, with 65% to 85% seen just once and roughly 1.2% held by the top ten. V was cut by 2 bases and J by 2 bases, with 11 bases left in between. The CDR3 consists of 15 residues. The germline CDR1 and CDR2 sequences are SGHKS and YYEKEE (reference sequence). Time point in this sample: 2014-2015 season, pre-vaccination. Sorted cTfh were non-naive CD4+CXCR5+PD-1+, either ICOS+CD38+ or ICOS-CD38-. Points on this clone: Antigen specificity is unknown.

The TCR comes from an adult who received the influenza vaccine. This chain joins TRBV5-5 and TRBJ1-5, with D possibly being TRBD1 (6 bases). Specimen: CXCR5+ CD38- circulating T follicular helper cells from blood, collected on the day of influenza vaccination. Sample subset: circulating Tfh, non-naive CD4+CXCR5+PD-1+ (ICOS+CD38+ or ICOS-CD38-). The CDR3 region has the DNA TGTGCCAGCAGCTTAATACCAGGGGGCAATCAGCCCCAGCATTTT. Residues: CASSLIPGGNQPQHF.